This TCR beta chain was obtained from a study of control samples from healthy donors and cancer patients. Profiled with immunoSEQ multiplex PCR; TCRdb holds only in-frame clones, not every one. This table has around 140,000 clones, 80% to 95% appearing once. This clone was recorded only once. J was trimmed by 5 bases and V by 10 bases; bases with no gene match: 9. Germline V gene lookup returns CDR1 SNHLY and CDR2 FYNNEI. The CDR3 contains 14 residues. The V and J genes are TRBV2 and TRBJ2-3, with 10 bases fitting TRBD2. The TCR comes from a man in his forties in good health. The specimen was blood. The chain's CDR3 is CATQAGGPGDTQYF. As DNA, the CDR3 is TGTGCCACGCAAGCGGGGGGGCCAGGAGATACGCAGTATTTT.